These 24 T cell receptor beta chains originate from one sample sequenced in a study of PD-1 blockade in classical Hodgkin lymphoma. Using immunoSEQ multiplex PCR, the repertoire was profiled, and TCRdb retains in-frame clones only, with some absent. The sample yields more than 90,000 clones, more than 80% seen once. Following autologous stem cell transplantation, relapse occurred in every patient, and exposure to brentuximab vedotin varied. The sample here was peripheral blood mononuclear cells (PBMCs), taken before the second cycle of nivolumab. The source of these receptors is a human donor with classical Hodgkin lymphoma.

This clone was detected only once. V usage is TRBV6-1 and J usage is TRBJ1-1, with TRBD1 as a possible D gene (6 bases). Germline V CDR1 and CDR2: MNHNS, SASEGT. CDR3 length: 14 amino acids. The germline V and J ends were trimmed by 4 bases and 4 bases, with 13 bases remaining between them. CDR3 sequence reads: CASSVETGFTEAFF. DNA for the CDR3: TGTGCCAGCAGTGTTGAGACAGGATTCACTGAAGCTTTCTTT.

This clone has just a few counts. This rearrangement joins TRBV28 to TRBJ1-2; D uncertain. Germline-derived CDR1 and CDR2 are MDHEN and SYDVKM. V lost 2 bases and J lost 2, with 9 bases in between. CDR3 length equals 14 residues. Here the CDR3 reads CASSLEGNNYGYTF. The CDR3, as DNA: TGTGCCAGCAGTTTAGAAGGCAACAACTATGGCTACACCTTC.

The chain joins TRBV28 to TRBJ1-2; no clear D. Germline loops: CDR1 MDHEN, CDR2 SYDVKM. This CDR3 contains 14 residues. Trimming took off 6 bases at V and 8 bases at J, with 19 bases between the two ends. CDR3 residues: CASSGGSRSAGYTF. The CDR3 DNA reads as TGTGCCAGCAGCGGAGGGTCCCGGTCGGCGGGCTACACCTTC.

This sequence joins TRBV7-6 and TRBJ2-7, with TRBD2 identical over 11 bases. CDR3 length equals 16 residues. Germline V gene data show CDR1 as SGHVS and CDR2 as FNYEAQ. The ends lost 1 base at V and 7 bases at J; junction bases unmatched: 9. For the CDR3, the DNA is TGTGCCAGCAGCTTAGGTTCCTTAGCGGGAGGGTGGGAGCAGTACTTC. Translated: CASSLGSLAGGWEQYF.

This clone showed up just once. The chain couples TRBV5-1 to TRBJ2-1; TRBD2 is a possible D gene (6 bases). The CDR3 has 15 residues. CDR1 and CDR2 (germline): SGHRS, YFSETQ. The V end was cut by 2 bases, the J end by 1 base, with 10 bases between. The DNA for the CDR3 is TGCGCCAGCAGCTTAAGGGGAGGTTCCTACAATGAGCAGTTCTTC. Translation gives CASSLRGGSYNEQFF. Full variable domain (outside the CDR3, taken from reference TRBV5-1 and TRBJ2-1): KAGVTQTPRYLIKTRGQQVTLSCSPISGHRSVSWYQQTPGQGLQFLFEYFSETQRNKGNFPGRFSGRQFSNSRSEMNVSTLELGDSALYLCASSLRGGSYNEQFFGPGTRLTVL.

This clone was picked up one time. The rearrangement joins TRBV11-1 to TRBJ2-3; TRBD2 agrees at 7 bases. Germline CDR1 is SGHAT and CDR2 is FQDESV (reference sequence). V gave up 8 bases and J gave up 7 bases; unmatched junction bases: 9. The CDR3 has 13 amino acids. The CDR3 DNA sequence: TGTGCCAGCGCGCACTCGGGGGGAAATACGCAGTATTTT. Amino acid sequence: CASAHSGGNTQYF.

The chain couples TRBV15 to TRBJ2-1, with D possibly being TRBD1 (5 bases). CDR1 is LNHNV and CDR2 is YYDKDF in the germline V gene (reference sequence). This CDR3 has 14 amino acids. V gave up 7 bases and J gave up 3 bases, with 13 bases separating them. The CDR3 is CATTTQGFYNEQFF. DNA of the CDR3: TGTGCCACCACCACGCAGGGTTTCTACAATGAGCAGTTCTTC.

The rearrangement links TRBV9 to TRBJ2-1; 10 nucleotides align to TRBD1. Germline lookup yields CDR1 SGDLS and CDR2 YYNGEE. With 4 bases clipped from V and 2 bases from J, the junction kept 3 bases outside the gene matches. The CDR3 runs 15 residues. CDR3 in amino acids: CASSPGQGAYNEQFF. As DNA, the CDR3 is TGTGCCAGCAGCCCCGGACAGGGGGCCTACAATGAGCAGTTCTTC. Filled out from reference TRBV9 and TRBJ2-1, the complete variable domain reads DSGVTQTPKHLITATGQRVTLRCSPRSGDLSVYWYQQSLDQGLQFLIQYYNGEERAKGNILERFSAQQFPDLHSELNLSSLELGDSALYFCASSPGQGAYNEQFFGPGTRLTVL.

In this sample, this clone turned up once. This sequence joins TRBV30 and TRBJ2-2; D call uncertain. The germline CDR1 and CDR2 sequences are GTSNPN and SVGIG (reference sequence). This CDR3 has 14 residues. V was shortened by 0 bases and J by 4 bases, with 9 bases between the two germline ends. This chain's CDR3 is CAWSVSVGTGELFF. DNA of the CDR3: TGTGCCTGGAGTGTATCGGTTGGCACCGGGGAGCTGTTTTTT. The full variable domain, completed using reference TRBV30 and TRBJ2-2, is SQTIHQWPATLVQPVGSPLSLECTVEGTSNPNLYWYRQAAGRGLQLLFYSVGIGQISSEVPQNLSASRPQDRQFILSSKKLLLSDSGFYLCAWSVSVGTGELFFGEGSRLTVL.

CDR3 bases: TGTGCCAGCAGCCAGACCAGGGGGAAGGGAGGCTACACCTTC. Protein sequence: CASSQTRGKGGYTF. The chain combines TRBV6-6 with TRBJ1-2, with 7 bases matching TRBD1. From germline, CDR1 is MNHNY and CDR2 SVGAGI (reference sequence). Unmatched junction bases numbered 12, after V lost 6 bases and J lost 8 bases. The CDR3 contains 14 residues.

The chain is built from TRBV7-8 and TRBJ2-4, with 7 bases lining up with TRBD1. J lost 2 bases, V lost 1 base, and 8 bases had no gene match. The germline V gene has CDR1 SGHVS and CDR2 FQNEAQ. This CDR3 region has 17 residues. CDR3 amino acids: CASSLGQGDKTKNIQYF. Written as DNA, the CDR3 is TGTGCCAGCAGCTTAGGGCAGGGGGATAAAACCAAAAACATTCAGTACTTC.

CDR3 sequence: CASSLMGLAVTGELFF. For the CDR3, the DNA is TGTGCCAGCAGCCTAATGGGACTAGCGGTTACCGGGGAGCTGTTTTTT. The V gene is TRBV7-8, the J gene TRBJ2-2, with 11 bases fitting TRBD2. V lost 5 bases to trimming and J lost 5 bases; unmatched junction nucleotides: 7. This CDR3 region has 16 residues. Per the germline V gene, CDR1 is SGHVS and CDR2 is FQNEAQ.

This clone has just one count. The rearrangement joins TRBV7-3 to TRBJ2-7; a weak D match, TRBD2 (6 bases). Trimming took 0 bases from V and 0 from J, leaving 9 bases between them. The germline CDR1 and CDR2 sequences are SGHTA and FQGTGA. The CDR3 is 15 residues long. The CDR3 DNA reads TGTGCCAGCAGCTTAACCGGGGGAAGCTCCTACGAGCAGTACTTC. Translation: CASSLTGGSSYEQYF. The entire variable domain, with the rest obtained from reference TRBV7-3 and TRBJ2-7, is as follows: GAGVSQTPSNKVTEKGKYVELRCDPISGHTALYWYRQSLGQGPEFLIYFQGTGAADDSGLPNDRFFAVRPEGSVSTLKIQRTERGDSAVYLCASSLTGGSSYEQYFGPGTRLTVT.

The rearrangement links TRBV7-2 to TRBJ1-1; D not resolved. V was pared by 4 bases and J by 1 base, with 4 bases between. CDR1 and CDR2 (germline): SGHTA, FQGNSA. CDR3 length: 12 residues. CDR3 sequence: CASSSRNTEAFF. The CDR3 DNA reads as TGTGCCAGCAGCTCAAGGAACACTGAAGCTTTCTTT.

This chain connects TRBV27 to TRBJ2-7; D not certain. Germline V lookup: CDR1 MNHEY, CDR2 SMNVEV (reference sequence). The CDR3 contains 13 residues. With 4 bases removed from V and 0 bases from J, the gap between germline ends came to 7 bases. CDR3 in DNA: TGTGCCAGCAGTTCTCTCTCCTCCTACGAGCAGTACTTC. Protein product: CASSSLSSYEQYF.

In this sample, this clone turned up a few times. The chain carries TRBV6-5 and TRBJ1-3; 9 nucleotides align to TRBD1. V shed 4 bases and J 0 bases; nucleotides not matched to a gene: 4. In germline, CDR1 is MNHEY, CDR2 SVGAGI. The CDR3 has 16 amino acids. CDR3 in DNA: TGTGCCAGCAGTTCCGGACAGGGGAGCTCTGGAAACACCATATATTTT. This gives the protein CASSSGQGSSGNTIYF.

V is TRBV19 and J is TRBJ2-2; D is unclear. The CDR3 has 15 residues. The V end lost 1 base, the J end lost 2 bases, and 8 bases lay between the germline ends. Germline CDR1 is LNHDA and CDR2 is SQIVND (reference sequence). The CDR3 spells CASSIGIFNTGELFF. CDR3 coding DNA: TGTGCCAGTAGTATAGGTATATTTAACACCGGGGAGCTGTTTTTT. Filled out from reference TRBV19 and TRBJ2-2, the complete variable domain reads DGGITQSPKYLFRKEGQNVTLSCEQNLNHDAMYWYRQDPGQGLRLIYYSQIVNDFQKGDIAEGYSVSREKKESFPLTVTSAQKNPTAFYLCASSIGIFNTGELFFGEGSRLTVL.

The gene calls are TRBV19 and TRBJ1-2; 7 bases map to TRBD1. Trimming at V came to 5 bases and at J to 3 bases, leaving 9 bases not matched to a gene. CDR3 length: 15 residues. CDR1 is LNHDA, CDR2 SQIVND, per germline (reference sequence). Here the CDR3 DNA reads TGTGCCAGTAGTGGGAACCGCAGGGGGGACTATGGCTACACCTTC. It specifies CASSGNRRGDYGYTF. Together with reference TRBV19 and TRBJ1-2, the CDR3 gives the full variable domain: DGGITQSPKYLFRKEGQNVTLSCEQNLNHDAMYWYRQDPGQGLRLIYYSQIVNDFQKGDIAEGYSVSREKKESFPLTVTSAQKNPTAFYLCASSGNRRGDYGYTFGSGTRLTVV.

This clone turned up a few times. For the CDR3, the DNA is TGTGCCAGCAGTTACCTCGATGGAAACACCATATATTTT. Its protein is CASSYLDGNTIYF. This chain links TRBV6-6 with TRBJ1-3; D not resolved. With 2 bases removed from V and 3 bases from J, the gap between germline ends came to 5 bases. CDR1 and CDR2 from the germline V gene are MNHNY and SVGAGI (reference sequence). The CDR3 consists of 13 residues.

The J gene is TRBJ1-1, the V gene TRBV10-3; tentatively, D is TRBD1 (5 bases). Germline lookup yields CDR1 ENHRY and CDR2 SYGVKD. There are 14 residues in the CDR3. V was cut by 5 bases and J by 6 bases, with 16 bases left in between. The CDR3 DNA is TGTGCCATCAGTCCGGGGCCGATCCCCGCTGAAGCTTTCTTT. Translating gives CAISPGPIPAEAFF.

This clone was seen only a few times. The identical CDR3 is also encoded by other nucleotide sequences in the sample. The chain combines TRBV9 with TRBJ1-2, with 7 bases matching TRBD1. V lost 4 bases to trimming and J lost 2 bases; unmatched junction nucleotides: 5. This CDR3 has 14 amino acids. Per germline, CDR1 SGDLS and CDR2 YYNGEE. The CDR3 sequence is CASSQGQQNYGYTF. In DNA, the CDR3 is TGTGCCAGCAGCCAGGGACAGCAGAACTATGGCTACACCTTC.

The chain is built from TRBV6-6 and TRBJ2-7, with 7 bases matching TRBD1. CDR1 is MNHNY, CDR2 SVGAGI, per germline (reference sequence). Trimming took 4 bases from V and 1 from J; bases not matched to a gene: 7. CDR3 size: 15 residues. DNA of the CDR3: TGTGCCAGCAGTTTACAGGGGTTACCGTCCTACGAGCAGTACTTC. Amino acid sequence: CASSLQGLPSYEQYF.

The chain couples TRBV7-9 to TRBJ2-3; D ambiguous. This CDR3 comprises 11 residues. Germline V gene data show CDR1 as SEHNR and CDR2 as FQNEAQ (reference sequence). The CDR3 sequence is CAGQVTDTQYF. The CDR3 nucleotides read TGTGCTGGGCAGGTTACCGATACGCAGTATTTT.

V and J are TRBV7-9 and TRBJ2-7; the match to TRBD2 covers 7 bases. After removal of 5 bases from V and 8 bases from J, the junction contained 12 bases not matched to a gene. The CDR3 runs to 14 residues. Germline values: CDR1 SEHNR, CDR2 FQNEAQ (reference sequence). Here the CDR3 DNA reads TGTGCCAGCAGCCAATCGGGACTACATAACAAGCAGTACTTC. It codes for CASSQSGLHNKQYF.